The sequence of this TCR beta chain was determined in a study of cytomegalovirus exposure and HLA in healthy donors. Overall study results and limits: In vitro experiments confirmed that three CMV-associated chains were specific for CMV antigens. Cytomegalovirus association was assigned to 150 to 200 TCR beta chains. Per published reports, the classifier diagnosed cytomegalovirus status with high specificity and sensitivity. One later analysis, an examination of the 120 validation repertoires, found that first-cohort TCR clusters tended to co-occur in them.

Repertoires were generated with immunoSEQ multiplex PCR, while TCRdb's copy carries only in-frame clones and drops some. Of hundreds of thousands of clones listed, approximately 87% are singletons. Comments on this clone: As yet, its antigen is unknown.

The sequencing sample was made of PBMCs. This clonotype was sampled from a woman younger than 30 in good health and CMV-seronegative.

CDR3 protein: CASSISSAGGSDTQYF. The CDR3 coding sequence is TGTGCCAGTAGTATTAGCTCGGCGGGAGGCTCAGATACGCAGTATTTT. This chain uses TRBV19 with TRBJ2-3, with 8 bases fitting TRBD2. Germline loops: CDR1 LNHDA, CDR2 SQIVND (reference sequence). V was clipped by 3 bases and J by 4 bases; unmatched bases: 9. The CDR3 loop spans 16 amino acids.